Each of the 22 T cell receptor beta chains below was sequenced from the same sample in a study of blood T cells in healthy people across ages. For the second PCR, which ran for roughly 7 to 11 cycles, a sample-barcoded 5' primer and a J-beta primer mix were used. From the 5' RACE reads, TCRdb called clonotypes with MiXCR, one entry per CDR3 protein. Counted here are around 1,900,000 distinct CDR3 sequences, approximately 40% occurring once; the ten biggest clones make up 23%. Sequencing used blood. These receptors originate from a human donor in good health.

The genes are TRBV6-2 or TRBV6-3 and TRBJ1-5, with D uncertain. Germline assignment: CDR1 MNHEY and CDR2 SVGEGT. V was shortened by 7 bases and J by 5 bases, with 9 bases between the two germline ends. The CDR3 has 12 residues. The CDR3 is CASNNIYQPQHF. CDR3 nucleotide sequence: TGTGCCAGCAACAACATATATCAGCCCCAGCATTTT.

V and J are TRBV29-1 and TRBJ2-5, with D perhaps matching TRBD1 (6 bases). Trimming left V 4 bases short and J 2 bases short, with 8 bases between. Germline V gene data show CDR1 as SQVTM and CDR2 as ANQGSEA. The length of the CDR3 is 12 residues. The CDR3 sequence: CSVGTAQETQYF. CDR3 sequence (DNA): TGCAGCGTTGGGACAGCTCAAGAGACCCAGTACTTC. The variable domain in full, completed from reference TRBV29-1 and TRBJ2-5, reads SAVISQKPSRDICQRGTSLTIQCQVDSQVTMMFWYRQQPGQSLTLIATANQGSEATYESGFVIDKFPISRPNLTFSTLTVSNMSPEDSSIYLCSVGTAQETQYFGPGTRLLVL.

The CDR3 DNA reads TGTGCCAGCAGCTTGACAGGGGGCGATAACATTCAGTACTTC. It yields the protein CASSLTGGDNIQYF. This chain links TRBV3-1 with TRBJ2-4, with 10 bases that match TRBD1. This CDR3 comprises 14 residues. CDR1 and CDR2 from the germline V gene are LGHDT and YNNKEL (reference sequence). The V gene end was trimmed by 5 bases and the J gene end by 7 bases; junction bases not matched to a gene: 5.

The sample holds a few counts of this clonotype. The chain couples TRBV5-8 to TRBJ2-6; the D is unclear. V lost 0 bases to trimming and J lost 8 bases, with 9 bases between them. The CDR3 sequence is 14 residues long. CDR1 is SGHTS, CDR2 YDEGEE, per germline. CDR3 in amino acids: CASSLAPVTNVLTF. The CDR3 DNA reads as TGTGCCAGCAGCTTGGCCCCAGTCACCAACGTCCTGACTTTC.

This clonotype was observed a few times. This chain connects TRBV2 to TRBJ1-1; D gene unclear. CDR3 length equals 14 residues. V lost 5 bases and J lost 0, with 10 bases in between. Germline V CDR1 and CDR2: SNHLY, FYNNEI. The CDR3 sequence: CASSNQLMNTEAFF. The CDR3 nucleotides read TGTGCCAGCAGTAACCAGTTGATGAACACTGAAGCTTTCTTT.

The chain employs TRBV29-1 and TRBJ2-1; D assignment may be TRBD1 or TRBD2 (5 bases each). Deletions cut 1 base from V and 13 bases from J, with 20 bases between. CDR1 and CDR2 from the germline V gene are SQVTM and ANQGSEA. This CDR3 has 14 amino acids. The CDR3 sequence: CSVEGWQGIGTQFF. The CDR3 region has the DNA TGCAGCGTTGAAGGATGGCAGGGCATCGGGACCCAGTTCTTC.

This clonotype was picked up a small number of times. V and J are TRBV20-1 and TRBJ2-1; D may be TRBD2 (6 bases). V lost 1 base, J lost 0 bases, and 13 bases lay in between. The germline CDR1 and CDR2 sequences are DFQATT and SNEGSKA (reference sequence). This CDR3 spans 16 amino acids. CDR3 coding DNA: TGCAGTGCTAGAGCTCGGGACGGGAGCTCCTACAATGAGCAGTTCTTC. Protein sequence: CSARARDGSSYNEQFF.

For the CDR3, the DNA is TGTGCCAGCAAGGGGATTGACAGGGAGGTTGGCTACACCTTC. This sequence encodes CASKGIDREVGYTF. The chain uses TRBV28 and TRBJ1-2, with 7 bases identical to TRBD1. The length of the CDR3 is 14 residues. The V gene's germline CDR1 is MDHEN and CDR2 SYDVKM. After removal of 7 bases from V and 7 bases from J, the junction contained 12 bases not matched to a gene.

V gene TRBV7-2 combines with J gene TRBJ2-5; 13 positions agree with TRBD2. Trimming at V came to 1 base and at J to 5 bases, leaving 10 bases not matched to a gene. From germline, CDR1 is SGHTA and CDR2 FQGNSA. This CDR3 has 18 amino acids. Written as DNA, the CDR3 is TGTGCCAGCAGCTTAGGACTAGCGGGGGGATGGAAGGTTGAGACCCAGTACTTC. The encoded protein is CASSLGLAGGWKVETQYF.

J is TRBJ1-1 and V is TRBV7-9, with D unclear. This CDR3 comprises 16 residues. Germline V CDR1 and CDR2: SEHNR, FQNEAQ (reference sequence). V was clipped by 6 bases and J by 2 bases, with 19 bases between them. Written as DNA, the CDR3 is TGTGCCAGCAGTCACAGCGATTCTAACCTTAACACTGAAGCTTTCTTT. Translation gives CASSHSDSNLNTEAFF.

CDR3 bases: TGTGCCAGCAGCTGGGACAGGGGACTGGACGAGCAGTACTTC. Protein: CASSWDRGLDEQYF. The chain couples TRBV5-6 to TRBJ2-7; 10 bases map to TRBD1. The CDR3 length is 14 residues. Trimming took 3 bases from V and 5 from J; bases not matched to a gene: 5. CDR1 is SGHDT, CDR2 YYEEEE, per germline.

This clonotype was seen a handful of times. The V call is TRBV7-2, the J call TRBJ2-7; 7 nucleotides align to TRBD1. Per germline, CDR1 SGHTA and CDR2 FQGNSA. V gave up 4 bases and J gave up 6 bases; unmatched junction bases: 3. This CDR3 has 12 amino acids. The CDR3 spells CASSSNRGEQYF. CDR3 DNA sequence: TGTGCCAGCAGCTCGAACAGGGGCGAGCAGTACTTC.

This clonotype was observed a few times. The CDR3 protein is CSALGSGGWSGGYTF. For the CDR3, the DNA is TGCAGTGCCCTCGGGTCGGGGGGCTGGTCGGGTGGCTACACCTTC. The genes are TRBV20-1 and TRBJ1-2, with a possible D match to TRBD1 (6 bases). This CDR3 spans 15 amino acids. V lost 6 bases, J lost 7 bases, and 24 bases lay in between. Germline lookup yields CDR1 DFQATT and CDR2 SNEGSKA (reference sequence).

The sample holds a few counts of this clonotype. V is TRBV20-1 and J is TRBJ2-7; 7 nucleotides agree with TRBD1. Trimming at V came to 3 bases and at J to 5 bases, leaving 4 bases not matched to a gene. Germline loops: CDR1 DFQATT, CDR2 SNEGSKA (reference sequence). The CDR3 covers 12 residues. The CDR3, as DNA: TGCAGTGCTAGCCGGGACAGCCACGAGCAGTACTTC. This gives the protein CSASRDSHEQYF.

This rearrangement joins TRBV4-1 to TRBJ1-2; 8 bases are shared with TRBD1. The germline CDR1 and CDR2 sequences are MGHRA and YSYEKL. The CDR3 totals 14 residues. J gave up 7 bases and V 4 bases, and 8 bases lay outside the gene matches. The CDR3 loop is CASSPGAGGLGYTF. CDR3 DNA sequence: TGCGCCAGCAGCCCCGGTGCAGGGGGCCTTGGCTACACCTTC.

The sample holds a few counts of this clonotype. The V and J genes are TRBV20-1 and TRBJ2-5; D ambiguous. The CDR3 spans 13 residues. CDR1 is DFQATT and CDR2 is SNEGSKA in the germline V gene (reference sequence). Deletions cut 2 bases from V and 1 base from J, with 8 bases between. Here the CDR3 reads CSARLLAQETQYF. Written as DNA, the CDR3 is TGCAGTGCTAGACTTTTAGCCCAAGAGACCCAGTACTTC.

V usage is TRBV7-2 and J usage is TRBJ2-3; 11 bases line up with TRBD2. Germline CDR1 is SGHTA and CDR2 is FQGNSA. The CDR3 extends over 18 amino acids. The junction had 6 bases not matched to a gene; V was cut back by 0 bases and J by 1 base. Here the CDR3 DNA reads TGTGCCAGCAGCTTAGCGCCTAGCGGGGGGCCCCGCACAGATACGCAGTATTTT. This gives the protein CASSLAPSGGPRTDTQYF.

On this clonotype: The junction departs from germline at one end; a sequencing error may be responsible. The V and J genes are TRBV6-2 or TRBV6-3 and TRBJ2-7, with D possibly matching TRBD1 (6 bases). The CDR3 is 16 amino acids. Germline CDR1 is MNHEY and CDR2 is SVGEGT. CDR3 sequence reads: CAGRKDSIRSSYEQYF. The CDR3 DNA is TGTGCCGGCAGGAAGGACAGTATCCGAAGCTCCTACGAGCAGTACTTC.

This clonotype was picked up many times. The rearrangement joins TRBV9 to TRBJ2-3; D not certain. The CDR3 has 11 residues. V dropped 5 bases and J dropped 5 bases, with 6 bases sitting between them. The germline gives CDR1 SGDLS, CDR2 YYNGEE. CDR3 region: CASSEGDTQYF. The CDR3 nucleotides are TGTGCCAGCAGTGAAGGAGATACGCAGTATTTT.

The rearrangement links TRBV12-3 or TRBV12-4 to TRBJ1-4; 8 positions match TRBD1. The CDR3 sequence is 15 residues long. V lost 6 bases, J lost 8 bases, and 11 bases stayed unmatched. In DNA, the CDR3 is TGTGCCAGCAGCCTCGACAGGGGAGGATACGAAAAACTGTTTTTT. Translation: CASSLDRGGYEKLFF.

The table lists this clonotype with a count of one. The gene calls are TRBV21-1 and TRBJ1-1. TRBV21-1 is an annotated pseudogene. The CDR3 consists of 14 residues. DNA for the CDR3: TGTGCCAGCGTCCAGCGGGGCCCGAACACTGAAGCTTTCTTT. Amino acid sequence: CASVQRGPNTEAFF.

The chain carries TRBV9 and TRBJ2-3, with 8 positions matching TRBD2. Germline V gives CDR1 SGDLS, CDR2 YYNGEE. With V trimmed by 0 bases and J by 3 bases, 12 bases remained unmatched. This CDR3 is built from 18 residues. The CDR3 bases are TGTGCCAGCAGCGTAGGGCCAGCGGGGGTTCGGGGGACAGATACGCAGTATTTT. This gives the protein CASSVGPAGVRGTDTQYF.